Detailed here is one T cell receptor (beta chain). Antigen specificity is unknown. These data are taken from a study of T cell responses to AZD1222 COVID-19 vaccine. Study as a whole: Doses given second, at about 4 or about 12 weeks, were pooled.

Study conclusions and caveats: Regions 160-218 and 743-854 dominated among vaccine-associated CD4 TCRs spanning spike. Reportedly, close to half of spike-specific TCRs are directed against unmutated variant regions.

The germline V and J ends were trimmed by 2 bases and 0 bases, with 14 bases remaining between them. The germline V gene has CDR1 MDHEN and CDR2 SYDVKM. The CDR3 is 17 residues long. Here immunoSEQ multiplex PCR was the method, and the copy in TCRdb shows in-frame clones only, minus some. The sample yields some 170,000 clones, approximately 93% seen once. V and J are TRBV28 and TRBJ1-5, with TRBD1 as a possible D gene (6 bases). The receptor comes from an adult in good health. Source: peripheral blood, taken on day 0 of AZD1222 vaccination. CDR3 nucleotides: TGTGCCAGCAGTTTAAGTCGGACAGTTTATAGCAATCAGCCCCAGCATTTT. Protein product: CASSLSRTVYSNQPQHF.